This is a list of T cell receptor beta chains from one sample in a study of T cell responses to AZD1222 COVID-19 vaccine. Sequenced by immunoSEQ multiplex PCR; TCRdb stores in-frame clones only, minus some. Of 90,000 to 150,000 clones in the sample, around 84% are singletons; the top ten hold 17%. The sequencing used peripheral blood, collected 28 days after the second AZD1222 dose. The receptors were sampled from an adult who received the AZD1222 COVID-19 vaccine. The CDR3 runs from the conserved cysteine through the conserved F or W. Each record gives: CDR3 protein, CDR3 DNA, D gene, J gene, clone size, V gene. The D gene is left open where the match is weak. Where a row states a size, it is once, few, many or the class of an expanded clone; other rows omit it.

CASSALAGGPGELFF TGTGCCAGCAGCGCACTAGCGGGGGGGCCCGGGGAGCTGTTTTTT TRBD2 TRBJ2-2 . TRBV9
CSVPQGYGYTF TGCAGCGTTCCACAGGGCTATGGCTACACCTTC . TRBJ1-2 . TRBV29-1
CASSFRQNYGYTF TGTGCCAGCAGTTTTAGACAAAACTATGGCTACACCTTC . TRBJ1-2 . TRBV27
CASRSGRETQYF TGTGCCAGCAGGTCGGGGAGAGAGACCCAGTACTTC . TRBJ2-5 . TRBV7-9
CASSERQATFGNTEAFF TGTGCCAGCAGTGAACGGCAGGCCACCTTTGGGAACACTGAAGCTTTCTTT . TRBJ1-1 . TRBV6-1
CASSQTGTASGANVLTF TGCGCCAGCAGCCAGACCGGGACAGCGTCTGGGGCCAACGTCCTGACTTTC TRBD1 TRBJ2-6 . TRBV5-1
CASSQLQVPQNYGYTF TGTGCCAGCAGCCAACTACAGGTCCCCCAAAACTATGGCTACACCTTC . TRBJ1-2 . TRBV3-1/TRBV3-2
CASSSGTENTEAFF TGTGCCAGCAGCTCCGGGACAGAGAACACTGAAGCTTTCTTT TRBD1 TRBJ1-1 . TRBV7-9
CASSPLGKGDEQYF TGTGCCAGCAGCCCCCTAGGGAAGGGGGACGAGCAGTACTTC . TRBJ2-7 . TRBV7-9
CATSSVSANSYNSPLHF TGTGCCACCAGCAGTGTTTCGGCCAACTCCTATAATTCACCCCTCCACTTT . TRBJ1-6 . TRBV15
CASSPTSGRTGELFF TGTGCCAGCAGCCCGACTAGCGGGAGGACCGGGGAGCTGTTTTTT TRBD2 TRBJ2-2 few TRBV7-3
CASSKGLAGGRADTQYF TGTGCCAGCAGTAAGGGACTAGCGGGAGGGAGGGCAGATACGCAGTATTTT TRBD2 TRBJ2-3 . TRBV5-4
CASSIPTGNYGYTF TGTGCCAGCAGCATTCCGACGGGTAACTATGGCTACACCTTC . TRBJ1-2 . TRBV5-4
CASSLTVRGSGANVLTF TGTGCCAGCAGCTTGACCGTGCGGGGCTCTGGGGCCAACGTCCTGACTTTC . TRBJ2-6 . TRBV7-9
CSVVESLDNYGYTF TGCAGCGTTGTTGAGAGTCTCGATAACTATGGCTACACCTTC . TRBJ1-2 . TRBV29-1
CASSLLQYRYTF TGTGCCAGCAGTCTGCTACAATATCGCTACACCTTC . TRBJ1-2 . TRBV12-3/TRBV12-4
CASSSGQGGLAGGWTGELFF TGTGCCAGCAGTTCGGGACAGGGGGGACTAGCGGGAGGTTGGACCGGGGAGCTGTTTTTT TRBD2 TRBJ2-2 . TRBV28
CASSYSRGARHLHF TGTGCCAGCAGTTACTCGAGGGGGGCAAGGCACCTCCACTTT . TRBJ1-6 . TRBV6-5
CASSLPGNTGNTIYF TGTGCCAGCAGTTTGCCAGGGAACACTGGAAACACCATATATTTT . TRBJ1-3 . TRBV28
CASSYQGTTEAFF TGTGCCAGCAGTTATCAGGGGACCACTGAAGCTTTCTTT . TRBJ1-1 . TRBV6-2/TRBV6-3
CASSPPGQGAGGANVLTF TGTGCCAGCTCACCACCGGGACAGGGGGCAGGTGGGGCCAACGTCCTGACTTTC TRBD1 TRBJ2-6 . TRBV18
CASSLFKRGGTTQYF TGTGCCAGCAGTTTGTTTAAGCGGGGGGGGACCACGCAGTATTTT TRBD2 TRBJ2-3 . TRBV6-2/TRBV6-3
CASSEGDTEAFF TGTGCCAGCAGTGAGGGGGACACTGAAGCTTTCTTT . TRBJ1-1 . TRBV2
CASSFSVPTEAFF TGTGCCAGCAGCTTTTCCGTACCCACTGAAGCTTTCTTT . TRBJ1-1 . TRBV3-1/TRBV3-2
CASSGQGGGDYGYTF TGTGCCAGCAGCGGACAGGGTGGGGGTGACTATGGCTACACCTTC TRBD1 TRBJ1-2 . TRBV5-4
CASSWGLAGGQGEQFF TGTGCCAGCAGCTGGGGACTAGCGGGGGGCCAGGGTGAGCAGTTCTTC TRBD2 TRBJ2-1 . TRBV7-3
CASSFGTEKGYEQYF TGTGCCAGCAGTTTTGGGACGGAGAAGGGATACGAGCAGTACTTC . TRBJ2-7 . TRBV6-6
CASSQDSTPLLEQYF TGTGCCAGCAGCCAAGATTCGACTCCCCTCCTCGAGCAGTACTTC . TRBJ2-7 . TRBV3-1/TRBV3-2
CASSTVTGPNYGYTF TGTGCCAGTAGTACCGTGACAGGGCCTAACTATGGCTACACCTTC TRBD1 TRBJ1-2 . TRBV19
CASSLYGYTF TGTGCCAGCAGCCTCTATGGCTACACCTTC . TRBJ1-2 . TRBV7-2
CASSLGPGQHNEQFF TGTGCCAGCAGCTTAGGCCCGGGACAGCACAATGAGCAGTTCTTC TRBD1 TRBJ2-1 . TRBV11-1
CASRGEVDGANYGYTF TGTGCCAGCAGGGGTGAGGTGGACGGTGCTAACTATGGCTACACCTTC . TRBJ1-2 . TRBV7-9
CASSLPHEGELFF TGTGCCAGCAGTTTACCCCACGAAGGGGAGCTGTTTTTT . TRBJ2-2 . TRBV28
CASSHQDSPDEKLFF TGCGCCAGCAGCCATCAAGACAGTCCCGATGAAAAACTGTTTTTT . TRBJ1-4 . TRBV4-1
CASSTGQGTYEQYF TGTGCCAGCAGCACGGGACAGGGAACCTACGAGCAGTACTTC TRBD1 TRBJ2-7 . TRBV7-3
CASNPLGEKLFF TGTGCCAGCAATCCGTTAGGCGAAAAACTGTTTTTT . TRBJ1-4 . TRBV2
CASSYAGNTIYF TGTGCCAGCAGCTATGCTGGAAACACCATATATTTT . TRBJ1-3 . TRBV6-5
CASSTNTGELFF TGTGCCAGCAGCACGAACACCGGGGAGCTGTTTTTT . TRBJ2-2 once TRBV6-5
CASSRDLNSPLHF TGTGCCAGCTCACGGGACTTGAATTCACCCCTCCACTTT . TRBJ1-6 . TRBV18
CASSLPGNTGELFF TGTGCCAGCAGCTTACCGGGTAACACCGGGGAGCTGTTTTTT . TRBJ2-2 . TRBV7-9
CASSPGSGPYNEQFF TGTGCCAGCAGCCCAGGAAGCGGGCCTTACAATGAGCAGTTCTTC . TRBJ2-1 . TRBV7-9
CASSLVSGSHNEQFF TGCGCCAGCAGCTTGGTAAGCGGGAGTCACAATGAGCAGTTCTTC TRBD2 TRBJ2-1 . TRBV5-1
CATSDGDREEGTEAFF TGTGCCACCAGTGATGGGGACAGGGAAGAAGGCACTGAAGCTTTCTTT TRBD1 TRBJ1-1 . TRBV24-1
CASSRAWGDSGYTF TGTGCCAGCAGCCGGGCCTGGGGGGACTCTGGCTACACCTTC . TRBJ1-2 once TRBV5-4
CASSLRLAHEQFF TGTGCCAGCAGCCTCCGCCTAGCGCATGAGCAGTTCTTC . TRBJ2-1 . TRBV5-8
CASSFTSGGTDTQYF TGTGCCAGCAGCTTTACTAGCGGGGGGACAGATACGCAGTATTTT TRBD2 TRBJ2-3 . TRBV11-2
CASSAFARTFTEAFF TGTGCCAGCAGTGCATTTGCTCGGACCTTCACTGAAGCTTTCTTT . TRBJ1-1 . TRBV6-2/TRBV6-3
CASSQDSSGFSTGELFF TGCGCCAGCAGCCAAGATTCGTCAGGGTTCAGCACCGGGGAGCTGTTTTTT . TRBJ2-2 . TRBV4-1
CASSSPRIYEQYF TGTGCCAGCAGTTCCCCAAGGATCTACGAGCAGTACTTC . TRBJ2-7 . TRBV6-5
CASSRGRMETQYF TGTGCCAGCAGCCGCGGTAGAATGGAGACCCAGTACTTC . TRBJ2-5 . TRBV7-3
CASSLGGDWTEAFF TGTGCCAGCAGCTTAGGGGGGGATTGGACTGAAGCTTTCTTT . TRBJ1-1 . TRBV11-3
CASSRQGGTETQYF TGTGCCAGCAGTCGACAGGGCGGTACAGAGACCCAGTACTTC TRBD1 TRBJ2-5 many TRBV7-2
CASSLDRGRAYGYTF TGTGCCAGCAGCTTAGACAGGGGGCGCGCCTATGGCTACACCTTC TRBD1 TRBJ1-2 . TRBV7-2
CAWSSGIRRKLFF TGTGCCTGGAGTTCGGGGATTCGTAGAAAACTGTTTTTT . TRBJ1-4 . TRBV30
CASKTGVQLNEQFF TGTGCCAGTAAAACGGGAGTCCAACTCAATGAGCAGTTCTTC . TRBJ2-1 . TRBV19